The next 8 T cell receptor beta chains were all read from a single sample in a study of T cells in Graves' hyperthyroidism and ophthalmopathy. Amplified TCR beta CDR3 regions came from RNA transcripts. TCR CDR3 regions were first amplified by RT-PCR with HTBI primers. In TCRdb, the multiplex PCR reads were re-called with MiXCR into one record per CDR3 protein. The table has about 400,000 distinct CDR3 sequences, approximately 15% seen once. Sequencing was done on a sample of blood. These TCRs come from a woman younger than 35 with Graves' hyperthyroidism.

This clonotype was recorded many times. The genes are TRBV7-3 and TRBJ1-6; 8 nucleotides match TRBD1. Germline V gene sequence: CDR1 SGHTA, CDR2 FQGTGA. The CDR3 has 13 residues. V was pared by 5 bases and J by 10 bases, with 4 bases of the junction left unmatched. The CDR3 region is CASSQGADSPLHF. In DNA form, the CDR3 reads TGTGCCAGCAGCCAGGGGGCGGACTCACCCCTCCACTTT. Combining the CDR3 with reference TRBV7-3 and TRBJ1-6 gives the whole variable domain GAGVSQTPSNKVTEKGKYVELRCDPISGHTALYWYRQSLGQGPEFLIYFQGTGAADDSGLPNDRFFAVRPEGSVSTLKIQRTERGDSAVYLCASSQGADSPLHFGNGTRLTVT.

This clonotype was picked up one time. The CDR3 loop reads CASSLAGGRPYNEQFF. The CDR3 DNA sequence: TGTGCCAGCAGCTTAGCGGGGGGCCGCCCCTACAATGAGCAGTTCTTC. V gene TRBV7-6 combines with J gene TRBJ2-1, with D tentatively TRBD1 or TRBD2 (6 bases each). The V end lost 0 bases, the J end lost 2 bases, and 11 bases lay between the germline ends. This CDR3 has 16 amino acids. Per germline, CDR1 SGHVS and CDR2 FNYEAQ.

The sample holds many counts of this clonotype. The V and J genes are TRBV12-3 or TRBV12-4 and TRBJ2-2, with D possibly called TRBD1 or TRBD2 (5 bases each). Between the trimmed V and J ends, which lost 6 bases and 7 bases, there was a span of 12 bases. The CDR3 loop spans 13 amino acids. The CDR3 region has the DNA TGTGCCAGCAGCATTGAGGGGATCGGGGAGCTGTTTTTT. Its translation is CASSIEGIGELFF.

This clonotype was seen a handful of times. The rearrangement links TRBV7-9 to TRBJ2-2, with a weak D call TRBD2 (6 bases). The CDR3 has 17 residues. V lost 3 bases to trimming and J lost 5 bases, with 19 bases between them. Germline lookup yields CDR1 SEHNR and CDR2 FQNEAQ (reference sequence). The CDR3 loop reads CASSFSAVPGGTGELFF. The DNA of the CDR3 is TGTGCCAGCAGCTTCAGCGCGGTCCCTGGAGGGACCGGGGAGCTGTTTTTT.

This clonotype was seen at least ten times. The chain recombines TRBV12-3 or TRBV12-4 with TRBJ2-7; D possibly corresponds to TRBD1 (6 bases). Trimming shortened V by 4 bases and J by 4 bases, and 8 bases separated the two germline ends. This CDR3 has 12 amino acids. CDR3 loop: CASSWTAYEQYF. CDR3 bases: TGTGCCAGCAGTTGGACAGCATACGAGCAGTACTTC.

In this sample, this clonotype turned up many times. The chain carries TRBV6-2 or TRBV6-3 and TRBJ1-5; no definite D call. Germline CDR1 MNHEY, CDR2 SVGEGT. This CDR3 has 15 residues. V was pared by 2 bases and J by 2 bases, with 10 bases between. CDR3 DNA: TGTGCCAGCAGTTACCTGGGATTTGGCAATCAGCCCCAGCATTTT. Its translation: CASSYLGFGNQPQHF.

At least ten counts were recorded for this clonotype. This sequence joins TRBV9 and TRBJ1-2; D perhaps matches TRBD1 (6 bases). The germline V and J ends were trimmed by 0 bases and 9 bases, with 12 bases remaining between them. The germline V gene encodes CDR1 SGDLS and CDR2 YYNGEE. This CDR3 region has 13 residues. The CDR3 here is CASSVGQGRSYTF. CDR3 sequence (DNA): TGTGCCAGCAGCGTAGGGCAGGGGAGAAGCTACACCTTC.

This chain joins TRBV19 and TRBJ1-1, with D possibly matching TRBD1 (5 bases). The CDR3 contains 14 residues. Looked up from germline, CDR1 is LNHDA and CDR2 is SQIVND (reference sequence). Trimming took off 4 bases at V and 5 bases at J, with 14 bases between the two ends. CDR3 in amino acids: CASSRGSPITEAFF. DNA of the CDR3: TGTGCCAGTAGTAGGGGCAGCCCCATTACTGAAGCTTTCTTT.